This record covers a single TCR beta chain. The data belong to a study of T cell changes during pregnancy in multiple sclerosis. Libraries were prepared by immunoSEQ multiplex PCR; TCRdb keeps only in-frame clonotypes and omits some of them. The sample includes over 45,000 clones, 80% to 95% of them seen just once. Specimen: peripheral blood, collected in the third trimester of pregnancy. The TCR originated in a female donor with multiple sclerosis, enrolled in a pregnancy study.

The CDR3 reads CSATSGQRINGETQYF. The CDR3 DNA reads TGCAGCGCCACAAGCGGGCAGCGGATTAACGGGGAGACCCAGTACTTC. The V call is TRBV29-1, the J call TRBJ2-5; maybe TRBD2 (6 bases). The V gene lost 7 bases and the J gene lost 5 bases, with 26 bases spanning the gap. The CDR3 is made up of 16 amino acids. Germline V CDR1 and CDR2: SQVTM, ANQGSEA.